A single sample gave rise to the 3 T cell receptor beta chains below, sequenced in a study of cytomegalovirus exposure and HLA in healthy donors. A multiplex PCR was run with 60 Vbeta primers and 13 Jbeta primers. The assay was immunoSEQ multiplex PCR, and TCRdb's table has in-frame clones only and misses some. The sample includes about 120,000 clones, around 66% seen only once; the top ten take about 8%. Specimen: PBMCs. The receptors were sampled from a middle-aged woman in good health and CMV-seropositive.

This clone was detected only a few times. CDR3 residues: CASSRRGAGDEQYF. The CDR3 DNA follows: TGTGCCAGCAGCCGTCGGGGGGCAGGTGACGAGCAGTACTTC. The gene calls are TRBV2 and TRBJ2-7, with TRBD2 as a possible D gene (7 bases). The CDR3 is 14 residues long. The germline V gene has CDR1 SNHLY and CDR2 FYNNEI. Trimming removed 6 bases from V and 5 bases from J, with 17 bases in between.

The chain uses TRBV5-1 and TRBJ2-7; D unclear. V lost 0 bases and J lost 6, with 10 bases in between. CDR3 length: 13 residues. Germline assignment: CDR1 SGHRS and CDR2 YFSETQ. CDR3 amino acids: CASSLGQVGEQYF. The CDR3 nucleotides are TGCGCCAGCAGCTTGGGGCAGGTAGGCGAGCAGTACTTC.

Written as DNA, the CDR3 is TGTGCCAGCAGTTACTCAGGGGTAGGGCCCCAGCATTTT. Translation: CASSYSGVGPQHF. The genes are TRBV6-5 and TRBJ1-5; TRBD1 might be the D (5 bases). V was cut by 0 bases and J by 9 bases, with 9 bases left in between. Germline CDR1 MNHEY, CDR2 SVGAGI. This CDR3 has 13 amino acids.